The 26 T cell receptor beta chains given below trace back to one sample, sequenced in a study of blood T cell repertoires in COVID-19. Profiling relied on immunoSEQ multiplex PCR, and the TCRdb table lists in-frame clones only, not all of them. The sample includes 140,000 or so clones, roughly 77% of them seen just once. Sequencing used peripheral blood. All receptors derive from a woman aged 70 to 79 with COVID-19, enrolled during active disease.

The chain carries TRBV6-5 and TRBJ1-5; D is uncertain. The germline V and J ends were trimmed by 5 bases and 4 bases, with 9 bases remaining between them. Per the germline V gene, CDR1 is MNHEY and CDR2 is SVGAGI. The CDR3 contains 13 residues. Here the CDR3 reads CASSPRENQPQHF. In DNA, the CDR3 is TGTGCCAGCAGTCCTCGAGAGAATCAGCCCCAGCATTTT.

The CDR3 reads CASSLKTGGGIQYF. DNA for the CDR3: TGTGCCAGCAGCTTAAAGACGGGCGGAGGCATTCAGTACTTC. The chain employs TRBV11-2 and TRBJ2-4; possible D gene TRBD2, 5 bases. Germline loops: CDR1 SGHAT, CDR2 FQNNGV. The germline V and J ends were trimmed by 2 bases and 9 bases, with 14 bases remaining between them. The CDR3 sequence is 14 residues long.

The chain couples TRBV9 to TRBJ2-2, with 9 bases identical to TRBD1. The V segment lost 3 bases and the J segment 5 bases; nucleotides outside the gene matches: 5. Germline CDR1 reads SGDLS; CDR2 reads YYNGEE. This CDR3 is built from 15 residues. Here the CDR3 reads CASSDRGPSTGELFF. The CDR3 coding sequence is TGTGCCAGCAGCGACAGGGGGCCGAGTACCGGGGAGCTGTTTTTT.

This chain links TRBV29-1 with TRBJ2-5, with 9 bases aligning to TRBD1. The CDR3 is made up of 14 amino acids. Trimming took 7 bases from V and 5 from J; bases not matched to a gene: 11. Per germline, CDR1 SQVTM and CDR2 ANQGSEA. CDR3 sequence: CSAVGQGLGETQYF. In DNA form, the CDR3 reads TGCAGCGCTGTCGGACAGGGGTTGGGGGAGACCCAGTACTTC.

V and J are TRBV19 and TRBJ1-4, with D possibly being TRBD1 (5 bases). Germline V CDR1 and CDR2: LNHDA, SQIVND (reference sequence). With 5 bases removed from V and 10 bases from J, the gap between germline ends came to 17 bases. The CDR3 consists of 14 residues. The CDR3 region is CASSAAGREGKLFF. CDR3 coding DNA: TGTGCCAGTAGTGCCGCAGGGAGGGAGGGAAAACTGTTTTTT.

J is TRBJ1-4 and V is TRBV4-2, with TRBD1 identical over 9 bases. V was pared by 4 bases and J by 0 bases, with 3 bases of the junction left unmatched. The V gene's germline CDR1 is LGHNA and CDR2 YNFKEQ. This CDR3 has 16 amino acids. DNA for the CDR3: TGTGCCAGCAGCCCGGGACAGGGCGCAACTAATGAAAAACTGTTTTTT. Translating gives CASSPGQGATNEKLFF.

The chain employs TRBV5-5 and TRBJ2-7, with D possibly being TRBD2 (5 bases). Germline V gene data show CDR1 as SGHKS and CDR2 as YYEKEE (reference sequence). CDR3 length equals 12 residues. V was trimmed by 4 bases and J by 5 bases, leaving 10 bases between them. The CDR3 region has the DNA TGTGCCAGCAGCCGAGGGTATAACGAGCAGTACTTC. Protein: CASSRGYNEQYF.

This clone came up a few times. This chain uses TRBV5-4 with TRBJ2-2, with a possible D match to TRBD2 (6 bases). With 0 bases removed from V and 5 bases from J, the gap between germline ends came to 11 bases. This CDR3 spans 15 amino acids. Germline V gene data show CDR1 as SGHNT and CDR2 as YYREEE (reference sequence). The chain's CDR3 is CASSLGEALTGELFF. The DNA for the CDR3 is TGTGCCAGCAGCTTGGGGGAGGCTTTAACCGGGGAGCTGTTTTTT.

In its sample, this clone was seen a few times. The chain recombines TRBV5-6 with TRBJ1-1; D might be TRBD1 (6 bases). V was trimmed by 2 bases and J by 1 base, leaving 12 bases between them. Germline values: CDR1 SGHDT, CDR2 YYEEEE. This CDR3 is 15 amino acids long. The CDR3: CASSLRGRGNTEAFF. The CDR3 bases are TGTGCCAGCAGCTTAAGAGGCAGGGGGAACACTGAAGCTTTCTTT.

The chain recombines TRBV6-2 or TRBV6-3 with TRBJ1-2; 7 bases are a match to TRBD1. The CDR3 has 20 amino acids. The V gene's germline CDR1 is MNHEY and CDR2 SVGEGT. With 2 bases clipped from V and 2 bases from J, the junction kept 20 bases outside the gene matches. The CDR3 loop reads CASSYPPGTVGLLKNYGYTF. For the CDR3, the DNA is TGTGCCAGCAGTTACCCTCCCGGGACAGTGGGCCTATTGAAAAACTATGGCTACACCTTC.

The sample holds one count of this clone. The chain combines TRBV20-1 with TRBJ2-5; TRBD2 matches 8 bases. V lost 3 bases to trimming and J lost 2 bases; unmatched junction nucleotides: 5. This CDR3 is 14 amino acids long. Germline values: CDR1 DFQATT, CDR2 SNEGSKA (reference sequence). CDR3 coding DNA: TGCAGTGCTAGTCAGGTAGCGGGGCAAGAGACCCAGTACTTC. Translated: CSASQVAGQETQYF.

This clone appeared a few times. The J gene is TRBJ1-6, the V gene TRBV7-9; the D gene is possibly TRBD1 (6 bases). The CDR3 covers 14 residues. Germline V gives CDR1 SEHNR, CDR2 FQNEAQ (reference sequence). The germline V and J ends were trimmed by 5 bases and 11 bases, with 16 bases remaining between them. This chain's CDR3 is CASSLRTALAPLHF. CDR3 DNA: TGTGCCAGCAGCCTCCGGACAGCTCTAGCACCCCTCCACTTT.

Here the CDR3 DNA reads TGTGCCAGCAGTTACTCGGGGACTAACTACGAGCAGTACTTC. Translating gives CASSYSGTNYEQYF. J is TRBJ2-7 and V is TRBV6-5; 7 positions match TRBD2. Germline trimming cut 0 bases from V and 3 bases from J; bases unmatched to any gene: 2. Per germline, CDR1 MNHEY and CDR2 SVGAGI. This CDR3 has 14 residues.

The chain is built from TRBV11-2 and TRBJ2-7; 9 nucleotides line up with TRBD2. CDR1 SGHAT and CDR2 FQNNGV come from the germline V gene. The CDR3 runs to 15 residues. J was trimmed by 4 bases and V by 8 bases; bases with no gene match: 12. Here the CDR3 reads CASEGGLAGAYEQYF. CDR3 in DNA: TGTGCCAGCGAGGGAGGATTAGCGGGGGCTTACGAGCAGTACTTC.

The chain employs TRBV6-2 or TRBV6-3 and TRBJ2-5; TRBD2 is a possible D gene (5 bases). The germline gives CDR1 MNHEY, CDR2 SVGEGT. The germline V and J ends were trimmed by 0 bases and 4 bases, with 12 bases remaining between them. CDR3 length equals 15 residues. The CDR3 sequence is CASSYSGIAGETQYF. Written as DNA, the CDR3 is TGTGCCAGCAGTTACTCAGGCATTGCGGGAGAGACCCAGTACTTC.

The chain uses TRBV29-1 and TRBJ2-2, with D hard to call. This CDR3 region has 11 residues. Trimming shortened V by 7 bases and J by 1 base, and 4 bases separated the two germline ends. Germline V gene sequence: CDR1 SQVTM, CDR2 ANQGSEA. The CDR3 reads CSAQNTGELFF. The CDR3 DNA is TGCAGCGCCCAGAACACCGGGGAGCTGTTTTTT.

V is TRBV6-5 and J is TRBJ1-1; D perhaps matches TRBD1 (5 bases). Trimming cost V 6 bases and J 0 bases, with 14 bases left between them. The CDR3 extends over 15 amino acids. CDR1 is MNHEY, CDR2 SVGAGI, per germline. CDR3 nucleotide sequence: TGTGCCAGCAGAGTCGAACAGGTGATGAACACTGAAGCTTTCTTT. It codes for CASRVEQVMNTEAFF.

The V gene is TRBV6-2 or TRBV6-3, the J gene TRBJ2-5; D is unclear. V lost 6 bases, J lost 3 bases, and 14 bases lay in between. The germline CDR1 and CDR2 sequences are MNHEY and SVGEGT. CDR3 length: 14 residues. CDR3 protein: CASSSAGGKETQYF. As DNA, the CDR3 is TGTGCCAGCAGCTCAGCTGGCGGAAAAGAGACCCAGTACTTC.

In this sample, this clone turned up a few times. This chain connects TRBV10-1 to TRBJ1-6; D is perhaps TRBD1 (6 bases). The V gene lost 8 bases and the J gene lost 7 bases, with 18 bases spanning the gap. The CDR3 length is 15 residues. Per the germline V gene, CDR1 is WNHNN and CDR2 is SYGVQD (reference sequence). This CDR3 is CASYDPQGRNSPLHF. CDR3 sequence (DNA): TGCGCCAGCTATGATCCCCAGGGGCGGAATTCACCCCTCCACTTT.

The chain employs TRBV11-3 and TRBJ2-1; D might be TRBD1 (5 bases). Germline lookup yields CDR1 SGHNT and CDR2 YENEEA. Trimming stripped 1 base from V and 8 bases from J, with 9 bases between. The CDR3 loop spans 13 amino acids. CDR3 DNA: TGTGCCAGCAGCTTAGGTGGGGCCTATGAGCAGTTCTTC. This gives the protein CASSLGGAYEQFF.

The CDR3 protein is CASSTGTSGYNEQFF. The CDR3 region has the DNA TGTGCCAGCAGCACCGGGACTAGCGGCTACAATGAGCAGTTCTTC. The V and J genes are TRBV5-4 and TRBJ2-1; 11 bases agree with TRBD2. The CDR3 is 15 amino acids. Germline CDR1 SGHNT, CDR2 YYREEE (reference sequence). Germline trimming cut 4 bases from V and 3 bases from J; bases unmatched to any gene: 3.

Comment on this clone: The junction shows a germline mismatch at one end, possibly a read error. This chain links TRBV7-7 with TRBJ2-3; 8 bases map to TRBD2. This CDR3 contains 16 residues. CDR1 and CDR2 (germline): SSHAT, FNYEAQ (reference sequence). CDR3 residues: CASSLGLRGDTDTQYF. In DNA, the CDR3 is TGTGCTAGCAGCTTAGGACTGCGGGGGGATACAGATACGCAGTATTTT.

Here the CDR3 reads CASRITGQETQYF. In nucleotides, the CDR3 is TGTGCCAGCAGGATAACAGGGCAAGAGACCCAGTACTTC. V gene TRBV12-3 or TRBV12-4 combines with J gene TRBJ2-5; TRBD1 might be the D (6 bases). The CDR3 has 13 amino acids. Trimming took 6 bases from V and 2 from J, leaving 10 bases between them.

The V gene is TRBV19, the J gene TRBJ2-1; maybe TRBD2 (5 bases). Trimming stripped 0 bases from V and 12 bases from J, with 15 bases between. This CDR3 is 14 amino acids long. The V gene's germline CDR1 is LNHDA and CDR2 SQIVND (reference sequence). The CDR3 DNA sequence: TGTGCCAGTAGTATAGATCGGGTAGCGCGAGGGCAGTTCTTC. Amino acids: CASSIDRVARGQFF.

As DNA, the CDR3 is TGTGCCAGTAGTGGGGGGACAGCAGGCAATCAGCCCCAGCATTTT. Its translation: CASSGGTAGNQPQHF. The rearrangement uses TRBV19 and TRBJ1-5; 7 bases agree with TRBD1. CDR1 and CDR2 (germline): LNHDA, SQIVND (reference sequence). The CDR3 is 15 residues long. J lost 2 bases, V lost 5 bases, and 6 bases had no gene match.

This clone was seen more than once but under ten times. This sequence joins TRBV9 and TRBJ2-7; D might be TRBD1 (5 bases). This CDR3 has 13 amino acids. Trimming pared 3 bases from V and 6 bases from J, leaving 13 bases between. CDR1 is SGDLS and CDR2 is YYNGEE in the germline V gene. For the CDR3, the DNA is TGTGCCAGCAGCGGCGACAGTCCCCCCGAGCAGTACTTC. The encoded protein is CASSGDSPPEQYF.